This T cell receptor beta chain is drawn from a study of blood T cell repertoires in COVID-19. As for the study in general: In each case, the material was cDNA or gDNA derived from T cells, B-cell-depleted T cells, or PBMCs.

The V and J ends lost 0 bases and 2 bases, in that order; junction bases with no gene match: 5. Germline CDR1 reads SGHRS; CDR2 reads YFSETQ. The CDR3 length is 15 residues. In the authors' methods: The authors estimated nucleated cell counts from reference gene primer amplification. Sequenced by immunoSEQ multiplex PCR; TCRdb stores in-frame clones only, minus some. That table furnishes V, J and clone size, whereas the DNA furnished D and trimming. The sample contains under 140,000 clones, approximately 79% of which appear only once. The chain is built from TRBV5-1 and TRBJ2-7; 7 nucleotides match TRBD2. Specimen: peripheral blood. The TCR comes from a woman of 80 years or more with active or convalescent COVID-19. CDR3 sequence: CASSLAMAGAYEQYF. CDR3 bases: TGCGCCAGCAGCTTGGCCATGGCGGGAGCCTACGAGCAGTACTTC.